The clone carrying this TCR beta chain was detected once. The sample belongs to a study of blood T cell repertoires in COVID-19. This CDR3 region has 12 residues. With 5 bases removed from V and 5 bases from J, the gap between germline ends came to 9 bases. From germline, CDR1 is KGHSH and CDR2 LQKENI. Profiling relied on immunoSEQ multiplex PCR, and the TCRdb table lists in-frame clones only, not all of them. The sample has some 170,000 clones; less than 90% are singletons. Sequencing used PBMCs or T cells enriched from blood (not recorded which). This chain uses TRBV18 with TRBJ2-5, with a weak D call TRBD2 (5 bases). This clonotype originated in a human donor with acute COVID-19. The donor label of this sample is uncertain. The CDR3 reads CASSVSGETQYF. The CDR3 region has the DNA TGTGCCAGCTCAGTCTCGGGGGAGACCCAGTACTTC.